What follows are 17 T cell receptor beta chains derived from one specimen sequenced in a study of technical replicates of blood from a handful of donors (dated by TCRdb to about 2017). Library method: the immunoSEQ multiplex PCR assay. In TCRdb, the immuneACCESS table is reduced to in-frame sequences with V and J assigned. These tables do not hold every clone; where another copy was compared, an unresolved V gene accounts for under half, and the others remain unexplained. The sample table shows approximately 6,900 clones, and 90% to 96% are seen once. The ten largest clones represent under 8.5% of the sample. Sequences were obtained from PBMCs. These receptors all come from a human donor in good health.

This sequence joins TRBV6-7 and TRBJ1-1; 8 nucleotides line up with TRBD1. TRBV6-7 is given ORF status, its function remaining uncertain. V shed 2 bases, J shed 4 bases, and the junction held 6 bases outside the gene matches. This CDR3 is built from 15 residues. CDR3 coding DNA: TGTGCCAGCAGTTACCCGGACAGGGTGGGCACTGAAGCTTTCTTT. Amino acid sequence: CASSYPDRVGTEAFF.

The V gene is TRBV7-9, the J gene TRBJ1-3; TRBD1 is a possible D gene (6 bases). Germline CDR1 and CDR2: SEHNR and FQNEAQ (reference sequence). V was shortened by 5 bases and J by 0 bases, with 14 bases between the two germline ends. CDR3 length: 16 residues. The CDR3 nucleotides are TGTGCCAGCAGCCCAGGACAGACCTTCTCTGGAAACACCATATATTTT. Translating it yields CASSPGQTFSGNTIYF.

V gene TRBV6-1 combines with J gene TRBJ2-1; perhaps TRBD2 as D (6 bases). CDR1 is MNHNS, CDR2 SASEGT, per germline. CDR3 length: 15 amino acids. Trimming removed 0 bases from V and 0 bases from J, with 6 bases in between. The CDR3 reads CASSEASGSYNEQFF. As DNA, the CDR3 is TGTGCCAGCAGTGAAGCTAGCGGCTCCTACAATGAGCAGTTCTTC.

This rearrangement joins TRBV19 to TRBJ1-1; 10 positions match TRBD1. This CDR3 contains 14 residues. Looked up from germline, CDR1 is LNHDA and CDR2 is SQIVND (reference sequence). V trimming: 7 bases; J trimming: 1 base; junction bases outside the gene matches: 3. CDR3 amino acids: CASIRTGGNTEAFF. The CDR3 DNA is TGTGCCAGTATACGGACAGGGGGGAACACTGAAGCTTTCTTT.

The count of this clone is one. The rearrangement joins TRBV10-3 to TRBJ2-1, with D possibly being TRBD2 (6 bases). Deletions cut 4 bases from V and 6 bases from J, with 13 bases between. The length of the CDR3 is 14 residues. The germline V gene encodes CDR1 ENHRY and CDR2 SYGVKD. For the CDR3, the DNA is TGTGCCATCAGTGGGGAGGTGACGGTCAATGAGCAGTTCTTC. It translates to CAISGEVTVNEQFF.

This chain uses TRBV19 with TRBJ1-1; perhaps TRBD1 as D (5 bases). This CDR3 is built from 13 residues. CDR1 is LNHDA and CDR2 is SQIVND in the germline V gene (reference sequence). V was cut by 8 bases and J by 1 base, with 11 bases left in between. The CDR3 region is CASPGRENTEAFF. CDR3 DNA: TGTGCCAGTCCGGGCAGGGAGAACACTGAAGCTTTCTTT.

The chain couples TRBV7-9 to TRBJ2-2; D is possibly TRBD2 (6 bases). There are 15 residues in the CDR3. Germline CDR1 SEHNR, CDR2 FQNEAQ (reference sequence). Trimming stripped 0 bases from V and 1 base from J, with 6 bases between. Here the CDR3 reads CASSLAGGNTGELFF. CDR3 sequence (DNA): TGTGCCAGCAGCTTAGCGGGAGGGAACACCGGGGAGCTGTTTTTT.

J is TRBJ2-1 and V is TRBV7-8, with D uncertain. The germline CDR1 and CDR2 sequences are SGHVS and FQNEAQ. Trimming left V 3 bases short and J 9 bases short, with 12 bases between. The CDR3 sequence is 13 residues long. The DNA for the CDR3 is TGTGCCAGCAGCTTTTCGGAGAATTCTGAGCAGTTCTTC. As protein: CASSFSENSEQFF.

V gene TRBV7-8 combines with J gene TRBJ2-1, with TRBD2 matching over 9 bases. CDR1 and CDR2 (germline): SGHVS, FQNEAQ. After removal of 2 bases from V and 7 bases from J, the junction contained 15 bases not matched to a gene. This CDR3 has 18 amino acids. The CDR3 loop is CASSLPLRLAGRHNEQFF. In nucleotides, the CDR3 is TGTGCCAGCAGCTTACCCTTGAGGCTAGCGGGACGACATAATGAGCAGTTCTTC.

This clone appeared a single time. The chain links TRBV11-3 to TRBJ2-3, with D perhaps matching TRBD2 (6 bases). The CDR3 loop spans 15 amino acids. Germline CDR1 and CDR2: SGHNT and YENEEA. V lost 3 bases and J lost 4, with 14 bases in between. Written as DNA, the CDR3 is TGTGCCAGCAGCTTGGAGGGTAGAGGTTCAGATACGCAGTATTTT. Translating gives CASSLEGRGSDTQYF. Full variable domain (rest looked up from reference TRBV11-3 and TRBJ2-3): EAGVVQSPRYKIIEKKQPVAFWCNPISGHNTLYWYLQNLGQGPELLIRYENEEAVDDSQLPKDRFSAERLKGVDSTLKIQPAELGDSAVYLCASSLEGRGSDTQYFGPGTRLTVL.

V gene TRBV9 combines with J gene TRBJ2-2, with 7 bases lining up with TRBD1. Germline V gene data show CDR1 as SGDLS and CDR2 as YYNGEE. The CDR3 has 17 amino acids. V dropped 3 bases and J dropped 3; count of bases not matched to a gene: 11. DNA for the CDR3: TGTGCCAGCAGCGCATACACAGGGGTGGGTGACACCGGGGAGCTGTTTTTT. Residues: CASSAYTGVGDTGELFF. Supplemented by reference TRBV9 and TRBJ2-2, the full variable domain reads DSGVTQTPKHLITATGQRVTLRCSPRSGDLSVYWYQQSLDQGLQFLIQYYNGEERAKGNILERFSAQQFPDLHSELNLSSLELGDSALYFCASSAYTGVGDTGELFFGEGSRLTVL.

CDR3 in DNA: TGTGCCAGCTCACCAAGCGTTGGAAACACCATATATTTT. It specifies CASSPSVGNTIYF. This chain uses TRBV18 with TRBJ1-3; D gene unclear. CDR3 size: 13 residues. The ends were cut back, 2 bases at V and 3 bases at J, with 5 bases in the middle. CDR1 and CDR2 from the germline V gene are KGHSH and LQKENI. Based on the CDR3 plus reference TRBV18 and TRBJ1-3, the full variable domain is NAGVMQNPRHLVRRRGQEARLRCSPMKGHSHVYWYRQLPEEGLKFMVYLQKENIIDESGMPKERFSAEFPKEGPSILRIQQVVRGDSAAYFCASSPSVGNTIYFGEGSWLTVV.

The CDR3 here is CASSSYQGEQYF. The CDR3 DNA sequence: TGTGCCAGCAGTTCATATCAGGGCGAGCAGTACTTC. This chain joins TRBV7-2 and TRBJ2-7, with D tentatively TRBD1 (5 bases). In germline, CDR1 is SGHTA, CDR2 FQGNSA. V was clipped by 6 bases and J by 6 bases, with 12 bases between them. This CDR3 has 12 amino acids.

The gene calls are TRBV11-1 and TRBJ2-3; 9 bases align to TRBD1. J gave up 3 bases and V 5 bases, and 12 bases lay outside the gene matches. The V gene's germline CDR1 is SGHAT and CDR2 FQDESV (reference sequence). The CDR3 is 17 amino acids. DNA for the CDR3: TGTGCCAGCAGCCCGCACGGGACAGGGTTCGGGACAGATACGCAGTATTTT. It translates to CASSPHGTGFGTDTQYF.

This chain joins TRBV29-1 and TRBJ2-7; no firm D call. Deletions cut 7 bases from V and 0 bases from J, with 13 bases between. The length of the CDR3 is 13 residues. Per the germline V gene, CDR1 is SQVTM and CDR2 is ANQGSEA. The CDR3 reads CSAGDHSSYEQYF. The CDR3 nucleotides read TGCAGCGCCGGTGATCACAGCTCCTACGAGCAGTACTTC.

The chain has TRBV6-5 and TRBJ1-2, with TRBD1 as a possible D gene (6 bases). Germline CDR1 is MNHEY and CDR2 is SVGAGI. Trimming took off 6 bases at V and 4 bases at J, with 15 bases between the two ends. This CDR3 comprises 14 residues. The CDR3 DNA reads TGTGCCAGCAGATTAGGGGCAGGGGTCTATGGCTACACCTTC. Its translation is CASRLGAGVYGYTF.

The V gene is TRBV2, the J gene TRBJ1-2; D may be TRBD1 (6 bases). This CDR3 has 14 residues. V gave up 4 bases and J gave up 3 bases, with 12 bases separating them. Per the germline V gene, CDR1 is SNHLY and CDR2 is FYNNEI. CDR3 amino acids: CASSVFGGDYGYTF. The DNA for the CDR3 is TGTGCCAGCAGTGTATTTGGGGGCGACTATGGCTACACCTTC. The full variable domain, its missing parts supplied by reference TRBV2 and TRBJ1-2, is EPEVTQTPSHQVTQMGQEVILRCVPISNHLYFYWYRQILGQKVEFLVSFYNNEISEKSEIFDDQFSVERPDGSNFTLKIRSTKLEDSAMYFCASSVFGGDYGYTFGSGTRLTVV.